This TCR beta chain comes out of a study of blood T cells in healthy people across ages. The use of a sample-barcoded 5' primer and a J-beta primer mix characterized a second PCR of roughly 6 to 11 cycles. One entry per CDR3 protein results from TCRdb running MiXCR on the 5' RACE reads. This table has 800,000 to 950,000 distinct CDR3 sequences, around 29% appearing once. CDR3 size: 12 residues. V lost 4 bases and J lost 4, with 7 bases in between. Per germline, CDR1 LGHNA and CDR2 YNFKEQ. In the case of this clonotype: The conserved phenylalanine or tryptophan normally closing the CDR3 is absent here, so this likely arose from a read error.

These same records also appear under a second study, on T cells of mothers and their children.

The specimen was blood. J is TRBJ1-1 and V is TRBV4-2; a weak D match, TRBD1 (5 bases). The sequence was obtained from a woman aged 40 to 49 in good health. CDR3 region: CASSRQSTEAFL. CDR3 coding DNA: TGTGCCAGCAGCCGACAGAGCACTGAAGCTTTCCTT.